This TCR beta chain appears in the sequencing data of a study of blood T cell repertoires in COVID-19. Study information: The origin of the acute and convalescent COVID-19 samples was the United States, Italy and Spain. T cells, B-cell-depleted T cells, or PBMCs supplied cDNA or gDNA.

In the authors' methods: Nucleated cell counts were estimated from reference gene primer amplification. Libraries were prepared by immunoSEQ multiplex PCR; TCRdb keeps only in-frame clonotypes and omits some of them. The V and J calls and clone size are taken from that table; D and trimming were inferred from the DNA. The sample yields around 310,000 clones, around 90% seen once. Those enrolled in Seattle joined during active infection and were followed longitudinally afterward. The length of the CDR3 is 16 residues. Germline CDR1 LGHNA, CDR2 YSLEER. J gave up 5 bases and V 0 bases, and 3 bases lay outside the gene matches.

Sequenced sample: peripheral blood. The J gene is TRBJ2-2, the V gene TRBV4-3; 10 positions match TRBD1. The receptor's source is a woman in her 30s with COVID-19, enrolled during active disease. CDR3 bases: TGCGCCAGCAGCCAAGATGAGGACAGGGGGACCGGGGAGCTGTTTTTT. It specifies CASSQDEDRGTGELFF.